Listed here is a single T cell receptor (beta chain). Its target is not known. The data belong to a study of pediatric ulcerative colitis. Study at large: Six or seven patients showed pancolitis and two showed left-sided colitis. General study points: Total lymphocyte DNA, not sorted subsets, was the template.

Each sample received Survey-level depth of up to 500,000 reads. Produced via immunoSEQ multiplex PCR; TCRdb's table is partial and in-frame only. The data show about 32,000 clones, with around 80% seen just once and around 4.5% held by the top ten. Germline CDR1 is SGHNT and CDR2 is YYREEE (reference sequence). The CDR3 has 13 residues. The V end was cut by 0 bases, the J end by 2 bases, with 5 bases between. V usage is TRBV5-4 and J usage is TRBJ1-2; D gene unclear. The sample taken for sequencing was blood. This sequence originates from a boy younger than 18 with severe ulcerative colitis. The CDR3 region is CASSLGQNYGYTF. In DNA, the CDR3 is TGTGCCAGCAGCTTGGGGCAGAACTATGGCTACACCTTC.